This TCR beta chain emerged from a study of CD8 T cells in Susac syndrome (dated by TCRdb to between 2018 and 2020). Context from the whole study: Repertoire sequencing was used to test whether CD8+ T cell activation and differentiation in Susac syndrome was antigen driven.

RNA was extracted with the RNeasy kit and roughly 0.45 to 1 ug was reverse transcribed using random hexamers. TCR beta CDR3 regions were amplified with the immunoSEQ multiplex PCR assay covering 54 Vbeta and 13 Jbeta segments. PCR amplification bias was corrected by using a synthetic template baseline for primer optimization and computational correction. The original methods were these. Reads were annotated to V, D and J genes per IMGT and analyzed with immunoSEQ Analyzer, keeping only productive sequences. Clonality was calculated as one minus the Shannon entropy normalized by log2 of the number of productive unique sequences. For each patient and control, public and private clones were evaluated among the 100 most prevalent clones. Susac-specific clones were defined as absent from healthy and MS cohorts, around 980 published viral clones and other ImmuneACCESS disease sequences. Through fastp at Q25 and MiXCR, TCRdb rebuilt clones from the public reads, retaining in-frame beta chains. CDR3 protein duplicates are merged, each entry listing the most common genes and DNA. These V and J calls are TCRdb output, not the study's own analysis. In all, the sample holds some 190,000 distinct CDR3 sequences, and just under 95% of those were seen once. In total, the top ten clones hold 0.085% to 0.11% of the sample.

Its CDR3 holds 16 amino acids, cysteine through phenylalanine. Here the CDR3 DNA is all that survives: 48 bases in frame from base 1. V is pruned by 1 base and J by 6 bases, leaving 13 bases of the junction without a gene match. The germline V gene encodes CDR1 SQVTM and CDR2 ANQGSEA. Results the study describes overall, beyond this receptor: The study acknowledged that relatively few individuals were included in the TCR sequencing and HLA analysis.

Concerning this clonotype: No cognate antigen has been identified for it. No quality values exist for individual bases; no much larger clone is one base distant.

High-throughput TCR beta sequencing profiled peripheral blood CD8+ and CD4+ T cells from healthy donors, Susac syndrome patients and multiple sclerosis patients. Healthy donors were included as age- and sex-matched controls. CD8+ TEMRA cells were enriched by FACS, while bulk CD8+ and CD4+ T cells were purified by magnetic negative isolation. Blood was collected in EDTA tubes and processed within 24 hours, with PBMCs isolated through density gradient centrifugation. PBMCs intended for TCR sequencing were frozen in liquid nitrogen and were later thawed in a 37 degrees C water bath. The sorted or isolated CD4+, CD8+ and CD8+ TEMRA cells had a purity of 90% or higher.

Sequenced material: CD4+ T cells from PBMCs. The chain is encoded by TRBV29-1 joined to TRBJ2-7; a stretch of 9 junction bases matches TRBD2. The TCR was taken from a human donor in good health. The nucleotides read TGCAGCGTTGAAGTACCCTCGGCGGGAGGGCCGCTCGAGCAGTACTTC. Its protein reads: CSVEVPSAGGPLEQYF.